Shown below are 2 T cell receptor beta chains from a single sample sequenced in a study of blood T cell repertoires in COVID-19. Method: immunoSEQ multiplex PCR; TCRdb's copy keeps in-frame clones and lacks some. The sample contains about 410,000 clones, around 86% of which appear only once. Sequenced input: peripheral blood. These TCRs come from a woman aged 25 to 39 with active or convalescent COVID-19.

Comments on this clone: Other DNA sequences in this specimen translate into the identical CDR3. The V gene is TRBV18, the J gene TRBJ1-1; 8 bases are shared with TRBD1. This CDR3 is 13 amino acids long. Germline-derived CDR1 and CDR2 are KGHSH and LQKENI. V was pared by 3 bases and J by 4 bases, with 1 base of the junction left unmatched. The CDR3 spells CASSPGTGTEAFF. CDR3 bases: TGTGCCAGCTCACCCGGGACAGGCACTGAAGCTTTCTTT. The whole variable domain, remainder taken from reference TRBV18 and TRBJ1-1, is NAGVMQNPRHLVRRRGQEARLRCSPMKGHSHVYWYRQLPEEGLKFMVYLQKENIIDESGMPKERFSAEFPKEGPSILRIQQVVRGDSAAYFCASSPGTGTEAFFGQGTRLTVV.

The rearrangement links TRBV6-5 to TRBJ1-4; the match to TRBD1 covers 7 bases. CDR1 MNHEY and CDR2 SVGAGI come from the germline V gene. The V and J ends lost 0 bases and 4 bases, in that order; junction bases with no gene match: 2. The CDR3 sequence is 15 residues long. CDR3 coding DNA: TGTGCCAGCAGTTACTCGACAGGGCTTAATGAAAAACTGTTTTTT. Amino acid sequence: CASSYSTGLNEKLFF.